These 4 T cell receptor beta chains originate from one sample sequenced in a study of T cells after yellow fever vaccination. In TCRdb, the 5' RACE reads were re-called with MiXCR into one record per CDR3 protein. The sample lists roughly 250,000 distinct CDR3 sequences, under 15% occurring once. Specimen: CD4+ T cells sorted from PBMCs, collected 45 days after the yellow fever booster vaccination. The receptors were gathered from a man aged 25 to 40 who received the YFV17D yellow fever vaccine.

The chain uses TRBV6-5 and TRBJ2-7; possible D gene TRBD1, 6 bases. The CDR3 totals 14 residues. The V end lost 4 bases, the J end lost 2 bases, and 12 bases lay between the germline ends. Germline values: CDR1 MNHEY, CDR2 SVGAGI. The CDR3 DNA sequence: TGTGCCAGCAGTTCCGAGACAGGTACCTACGAGCAGTACTTC. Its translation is CASSSETGTYEQYF.

The CDR3, as DNA: TGCGCCAGCAGCCGAGGACAGGGCCACAATCAGCCCCAGCATTTT. This codes for CASSRGQGHNQPQHF. The chain has TRBV10-2 and TRBJ1-5, with 8 bases identical to TRBD1. CDR1 is WSHSY, CDR2 SAAADI, per germline. V trimming: 6 bases; J trimming: 3 bases; junction bases outside the gene matches: 7. The CDR3 spans 15 residues.

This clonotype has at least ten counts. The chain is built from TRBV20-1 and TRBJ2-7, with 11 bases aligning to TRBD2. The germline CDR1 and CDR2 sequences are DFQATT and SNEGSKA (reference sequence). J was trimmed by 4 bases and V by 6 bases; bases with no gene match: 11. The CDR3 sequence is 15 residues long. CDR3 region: CSAPRLAGGVYEQYF. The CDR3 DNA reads TGCAGTGCCCCACGGCTAGCGGGAGGAGTATACGAGCAGTACTTC.

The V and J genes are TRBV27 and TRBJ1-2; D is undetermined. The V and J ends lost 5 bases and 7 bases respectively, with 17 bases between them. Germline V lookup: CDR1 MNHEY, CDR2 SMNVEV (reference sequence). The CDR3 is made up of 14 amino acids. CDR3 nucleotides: TGTGCCAGCAGTCCCCTAGGGAGGAAAGGTGGCTACACCTTC. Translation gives CASSPLGRKGGYTF.